One sample yielded the 10 T cell receptor beta chains listed below, sequenced in a study of vaccination and CD4 T cells after COVID-19. The study sequenced cultured CD4+ T cell DNA using the Oncomine TCR Beta short-read assay. MiXCR was run by TCRdb on the PCR reads, yielding one entry per CDR3 protein. Here the sample spans approximately 19,000 distinct CDR3 sequences, roughly three fifths being singletons. These receptors lack a known antigen. Treatment specified: roughly 11-day PBMC culture with coronavirus spike peptide pools or control peptides (ViraFEST assay). Input material: CD4+ T cells from blood, cultured in vitro. Receptors originate from a human donor who had recovered from COVID-19.

This chain links TRBV7-9 with TRBJ2-1; possible D gene TRBD1, 6 bases. The CDR3 is 14 amino acids. V lost 3 bases, J lost 6 bases, and 12 bases lay in between. Germline V gives CDR1 SEHNR, CDR2 FQNEAQ (reference sequence). This CDR3 is CASSFRDMGNEQFF. CDR3 coding DNA: TGTGCCAGCAGCTTCCGGGACATGGGCAATGAGCAGTTCTTC.

The J gene is TRBJ2-1, the V gene TRBV24-1; 10 nucleotides align to TRBD2. The CDR3 extends over 14 amino acids. In germline, CDR1 is KGHDR, CDR2 SFDVKD. V shed 7 bases, J shed 5 bases, and the junction held 4 bases outside the gene matches. The CDR3: CATRSGRADNEQFF. CDR3 coding DNA: TGTGCCACCAGGAGCGGGAGGGCCGACAATGAGCAGTTCTTC.

V is TRBV19 and J is TRBJ1-1, with a possible D match to TRBD1 (6 bases). Trimming left V 9 bases short and J 2 bases short, with 16 bases between. The length of the CDR3 is 14 residues. Looked up from germline, CDR1 is LNHDA and CDR2 is SQIVND (reference sequence). In DNA form, the CDR3 reads TGTGCCAGCCTGCTCAGGGGCAGAAACACTGAAGCTTTCTTT. This codes for CASLLRGRNTEAFF. Variable domain in full (rest from reference TRBV19 and TRBJ1-1): DGGITQSPKYLFRKEGQNVTLSCEQNLNHDAMYWYRQDPGQGLRLIYYSQIVNDFQKGDIAEGYSVSREKKESFPLTVTSAQKNPTAFYLCASLLRGRNTEAFFGQGTRLTVV.

This clonotype was picked up a small number of times. This chain connects TRBV20-1 to TRBJ1-4, with a possible D match to TRBD1 (5 bases). CDR3 length equals 14 residues. Germline V gene sequence: CDR1 DFQATT, CDR2 SNEGSKA (reference sequence). V was trimmed by 1 base and J by 4 bases, leaving 10 bases between them. The CDR3 protein is CSARGGALNEKLFF. The CDR3, as DNA: TGCAGTGCTAGAGGAGGGGCCCTTAATGAAAAACTGTTTTTT.

Turning to this clonotype: At one of its ends the junction is not consistent with the germline gene, which may arise from a read error. The chain joins TRBV15 to TRBJ2-3, with D perhaps assigned TRBD1 or TRBD2 (6 bases each). The CDR3 runs 16 residues. Per the germline V gene, CDR1 is LNHNV and CDR2 is YYDKDF (reference sequence). This CDR3 is CATSREGGTHTDTQYF. CDR3 DNA sequence: TGCGCCACCAGCAGAGAGGGCGGGACACACACAGATACGCAGTATTTT.

V is TRBV7-2 and J is TRBJ2-1; 9 bases line up with TRBD2. This CDR3 has 16 amino acids. Germline assignment: CDR1 SGHTA and CDR2 FQGNSA. J lost 4 bases, V lost 4 bases, and 8 bases had no gene match. CDR3 sequence reads: CASSSLGSGGYNEQFF. CDR3 nucleotides: TGTGCCAGCAGCTCCCTGGGTAGCGGGGGTTACAATGAGCAGTTCTTC.

V gene TRBV29-1 combines with J gene TRBJ2-3, with 7 bases that match TRBD2. Looked up from germline, CDR1 is SQVTM and CDR2 is ANQGSEA. V trimming: 6 bases; J trimming: 3 bases; junction bases outside the gene matches: 6. This CDR3 comprises 13 residues. The CDR3 bases are TGCAGCGTGCCCCGCGGGAGTACAGATACGCAGTATTTT. Translating gives CSVPRGSTDTQYF.

Here the CDR3 DNA reads TGCAGTGCCGGGGGAGGCACAGATACGCAGTATTTT. It encodes CSAGGGTDTQYF. The gene calls are TRBV20-1 and TRBJ2-3; D might be TRBD2 (6 bases). The V end was cut by 6 bases, the J end by 1 base, with 8 bases between. Germline V gene sequence: CDR1 DFQATT, CDR2 SNEGSKA (reference sequence). This CDR3 is built from 12 residues.

V is TRBV11-3 and J is TRBJ2-1; 14 bases are a match to TRBD2. Per the germline V gene, CDR1 is SGHNT and CDR2 is YENEEA. The CDR3 totals 17 residues. With V trimmed by 3 bases and J by 7 bases, 8 bases remained unmatched. The CDR3 DNA follows: TGTGCCAGCAGCTTCTCATCGACTAGCGGGGGGGGGAATGAGCAGTTCTTC. This gives the protein CASSFSSTSGGGNEQFF.

The rearrangement joins TRBV18 to TRBJ1-2, with unresolved D. Germline values: CDR1 KGHSH, CDR2 LQKENI. V shed 0 bases and J shed 2 bases, with 10 bases lying between them. This CDR3 is built from 15 residues. CDR3 loop: CASSPPVDVNYGYTF. The DNA of the CDR3 is TGTGCCAGCTCACCACCGGTAGACGTAAACTATGGCTACACCTTC.